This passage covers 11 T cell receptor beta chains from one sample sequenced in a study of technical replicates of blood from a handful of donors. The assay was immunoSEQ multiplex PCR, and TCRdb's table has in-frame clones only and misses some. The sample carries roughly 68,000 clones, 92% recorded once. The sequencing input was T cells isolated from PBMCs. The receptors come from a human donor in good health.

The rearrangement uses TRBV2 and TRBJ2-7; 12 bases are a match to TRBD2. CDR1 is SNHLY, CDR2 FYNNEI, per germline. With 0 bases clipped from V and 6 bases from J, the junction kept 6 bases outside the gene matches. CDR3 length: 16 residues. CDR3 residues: CASSEARLAGVVEQYF. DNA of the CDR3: TGTGCCAGCAGTGAAGCGAGACTAGCGGGAGTTGTCGAGCAGTACTTC. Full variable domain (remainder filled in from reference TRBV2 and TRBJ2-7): EPEVTQTPSHQVTQMGQEVILRCVPISNHLYFYWYRQILGQKVEFLVSFYNNEISEKSEIFDDQFSVERPDGSNFTLKIRSTKLEDSAMYFCASSEARLAGVVEQYFGPGTRLTVT.

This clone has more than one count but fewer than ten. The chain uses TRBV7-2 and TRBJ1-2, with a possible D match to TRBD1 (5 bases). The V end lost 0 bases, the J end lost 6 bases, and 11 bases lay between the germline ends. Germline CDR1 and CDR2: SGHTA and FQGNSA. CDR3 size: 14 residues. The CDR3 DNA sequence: TGTGCCAGCAGCTTAGCGGCGGGGGATCATGGCTACACCTTC. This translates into CASSLAAGDHGYTF.

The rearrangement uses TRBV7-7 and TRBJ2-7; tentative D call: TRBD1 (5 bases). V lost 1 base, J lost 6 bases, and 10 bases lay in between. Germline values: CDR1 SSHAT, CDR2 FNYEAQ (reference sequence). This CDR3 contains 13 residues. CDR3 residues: CASSLGQGGEQYF. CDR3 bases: TGTGCCAGCAGCTTAGGCCAGGGTGGCGAGCAGTACTTC. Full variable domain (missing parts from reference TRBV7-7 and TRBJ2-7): GAGVSQSPRYKVTKRGQDVTLRCDPISSHATLYWYQQALGQGPEFLTYFNYEAQPDKSGLPSDRFSAERPEGSISTLTIQRTEQRDSAMYRCASSLGQGGEQYFGPGTRLTVT.

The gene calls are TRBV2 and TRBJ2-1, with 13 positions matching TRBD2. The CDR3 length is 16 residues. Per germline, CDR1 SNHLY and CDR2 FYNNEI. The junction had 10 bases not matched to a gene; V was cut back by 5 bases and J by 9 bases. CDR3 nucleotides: TGTGCCAGCAGTCCACGTCAACTAGCGGGAGGGCCTGAGCAGTTCTTC. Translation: CASSPRQLAGGPEQFF.

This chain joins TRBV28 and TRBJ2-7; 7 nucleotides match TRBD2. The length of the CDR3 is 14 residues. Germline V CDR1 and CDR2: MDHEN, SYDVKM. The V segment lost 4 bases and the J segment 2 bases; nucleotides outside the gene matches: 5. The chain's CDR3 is CASSYRGEAYEQYF. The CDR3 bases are TGTGCCAGCAGTTATCGGGGGGAAGCCTACGAGCAGTACTTC.

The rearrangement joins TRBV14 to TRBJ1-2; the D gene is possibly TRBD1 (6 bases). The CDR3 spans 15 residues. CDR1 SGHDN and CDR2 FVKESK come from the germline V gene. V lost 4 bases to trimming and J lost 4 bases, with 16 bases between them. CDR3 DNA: TGTGCCAGCAGCCCCAACAGGGAAAAGAGCTATGGCTACACCTTC. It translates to CASSPNREKSYGYTF. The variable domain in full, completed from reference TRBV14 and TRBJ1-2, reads EAGVTQFPSHSVIEKGQTVTLRCDPISGHDNLYWYRRVMGKEIKFLLHFVKESKQDESGMPNNRFLAERTGGTYSTLKVQPAELEDSGVYFCASSPNREKSYGYTFGSGTRLTVV.

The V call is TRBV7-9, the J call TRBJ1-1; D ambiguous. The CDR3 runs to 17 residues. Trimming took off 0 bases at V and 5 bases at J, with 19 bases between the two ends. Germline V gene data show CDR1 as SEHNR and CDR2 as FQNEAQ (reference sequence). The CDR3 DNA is TGTGCCAGCAGCTTAGCGCTCGGGATACGAGTAGAGACTGAAGCTTTCTTT. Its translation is CASSLALGIRVETEAFF.

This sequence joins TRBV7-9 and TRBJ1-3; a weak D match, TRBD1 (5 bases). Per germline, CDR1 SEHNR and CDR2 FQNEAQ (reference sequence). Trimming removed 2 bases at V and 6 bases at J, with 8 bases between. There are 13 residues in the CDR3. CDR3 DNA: TGTGCCAGCAGCTTACAGGACACAAACACCATATATTTT. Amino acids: CASSLQDTNTIYF.

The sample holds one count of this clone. The CDR3 DNA follows: TGTGCCAGCAGCTTCCCGGGAGTGGATGAGCAGTTCTTC. Its translation: CASSFPGVDEQFF. The gene calls are TRBV11-2 and TRBJ2-1; possibly TRBD2 for D (6 bases). CDR3 length equals 13 residues. V lost 3 bases to trimming and J lost 8 bases, with 11 bases between them. Germline assignment: CDR1 SGHAT and CDR2 FQNNGV.

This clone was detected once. The CDR3 DNA reads as TGTGCCAGCAGTTTATTTGGAGCCTACGAGCAGTACTTC. Amino acids: CASSLFGAYEQYF. The rearrangement joins TRBV27 to TRBJ2-7; D is ambiguous. The germline CDR1 and CDR2 sequences are MNHEY and SMNVEV (reference sequence). CDR3 length: 13 amino acids. V dropped 1 base and J dropped 2 bases, with 6 bases sitting between them.

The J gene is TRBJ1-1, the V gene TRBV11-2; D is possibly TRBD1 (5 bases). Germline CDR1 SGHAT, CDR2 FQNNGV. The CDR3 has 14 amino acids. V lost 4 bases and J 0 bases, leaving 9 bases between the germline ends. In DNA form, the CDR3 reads TGTGCCAGCAGCTATGGACAAATGAACACTGAAGCTTTCTTT. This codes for CASSYGQMNTEAFF.